The rows below give T cell receptor beta chains drawn from one sample of a study of T cell responses to AZD1222 COVID-19 vaccine. Using immunoSEQ multiplex PCR, the repertoire was profiled, and TCRdb retains in-frame clones only, with some absent. The sample lists over 85,000 clones; roughly 91% were seen once. Sequences were derived from peripheral blood, sampled on day 0 of AZD1222 vaccination. The source of these receptors is an adult in good health. CDR3s include the opening cysteine and the closing phenylalanine or tryptophan. The D gene is left open where the match is weak. Size values are once, few and many counts, or a class for expanded clones, and some rows have none.

size	V	D	J	CDR3	DNA
NA	TRBV2	NA	TRBJ2-1	CASTRGYNEQFF	TGTGCCAGCACCCGGGGATACAATGAGCAGTTCTTC
NA	TRBV5-1	TRBD1	TRBJ1-5	CASRYGTATNQPQHF	TGCGCCAGCAGGTACGGGACAGCTACGAATCAGCCCCAGCATTTT
NA	TRBV19	NA	TRBJ1-1	CASYSLRGGGNTEAFF	TGTGCCAGCTATTCCCTGAGGGGGGGTGGGAACACTGAAGCTTTCTTT
once	TRBV7-2	NA	TRBJ2-7	CASSLIGGESYEQYF	TGTGCCAGCAGCTTAATTGGCGGAGAGTCCTACGAGCAGTACTTC
NA	TRBV7-3	NA	TRBJ2-5	CASSARTRGERETQYF	TGTGCCAGCAGCGCCCGGACACGAGGCGAGCGAGAGACCCAGTACTTC
NA	TRBV7-2	TRBD2	TRBJ2-7	CASSSPLAGVPYEQYF	TGTGCCAGCAGCTCACCACTAGCGGGAGTACCCTACGAGCAGTACTTC
few	TRBV6-5	TRBD2	TRBJ2-5	CASRNGREETQYF	TGTGCCAGCAGGAACGGGAGGGAAGAGACCCAGTACTTC
NA	TRBV11-3	NA	TRBJ2-1	CASSLEVSSYNEQFF	TGTGCCAGCAGCTTAGAGGTAAGCTCCTACAATGAGCAGTTCTTC
NA	TRBV11-2	NA	TRBJ1-4	CASSLGLGPSSEKLFF	TGTGCCAGCAGCTTGGGTTTGGGTCCGAGTAGTGAAAAACTGTTTTTT
NA	TRBV5-1	TRBD1	TRBJ1-6	CASSLDAGAGGTSPLHF	TGCGCCAGCAGCTTGGACGCGGGGGCAGGGGGTACTTCACCCCTCCACTTT
NA	TRBV27	NA	TRBJ2-4	CASSLSHRANIQYF	TGTGCCAGCAGTTTATCGCACAGGGCAAACATTCAGTACTTC
NA	TRBV18	TRBD1	TRBJ1-1	CASSPLTGGFTEAFF	TGTGCCAGCTCACCATTGACAGGGGGCTTCACTGAAGCTTTCTTT
NA	TRBV21-1	NA	TRBJ1-4	CASGVQGLELCWTREKLFF	TGTGCCAGCGGGGTGCAGGGCCTAGAACTGTGTTGGACCCGGGAAAAACTGTTTTTT
NA	TRBV24-1	TRBD2	TRBJ2-2	CATSDGSGRPLDGELFF	TGTGCCACCAGTGATGGTAGCGGGAGGCCACTCGACGGGGAGCTGTTTTTT
NA	TRBV6-1	TRBD1	TRBJ2-7	CASSDLRRRGTYEQYF	TGTGCCAGCAGTGACCTCAGACGCAGGGGGACCTACGAGCAGTACTTC
once	TRBV12-3/TRBV12-4	NA	TRBJ1-5	CASSYGADQPQHF	TGTGCCAGCAGTTACGGGGCCGATCAGCCCCAGCATTTT
NA	TRBV28	TRBD1	TRBJ2-7	CASSSRDRGNYEQYF	TGTGCCAGCAGTTCCCGGGACAGGGGGAACTACGAGCAGTACTTC
once	TRBV18	TRBD2	TRBJ2-5	CASSPGLAGDETQYF	TGTGCCAGCTCACCCGGACTAGCGGGAGATGAGACCCAGTACTTC
NA	TRBV7-6	NA	TRBJ2-2	CASSLQASGNTGELFF	TGTGCCAGCAGCTTACAAGCCTCCGGGAACACCGGGGAGCTGTTTTTT
NA	TRBV6-1	TRBD1	TRBJ2-7	CASSEPGQATYEQYF	TGTGCCAGCAGTGAGCCGGGACAGGCCACCTACGAGCAGTACTTC
few	TRBV12-3/TRBV12-4	NA	TRBJ1-2	CASSTSYYGYTF	TGTGCCAGCAGCACATCTTACTATGGCTACACCTTC
NA	TRBV5-1	NA	TRBJ2-6	CASSPRLGVSGANVLTF	TGCGCCAGCAGCCCCAGGTTGGGGGTCTCTGGGGCCAACGTCCTGACTTTC
NA	TRBV5-1	NA	TRBJ2-3	CASSLAAGTTDTQYF	TGCGCCAGCAGCTTGGCGGCGGGGACAACAGATACGCAGTATTTT
once	TRBV28	NA	TRBJ1-5	CASNTQAAGDQPQHF	TGTGCCAGCAATACGCAGGCAGCGGGTGATCAGCCCCAGCATTTT
NA	TRBV20-1	NA	TRBJ1-6	CSASKQGTNSPLHF	TGCAGTGCTAGTAAGCAGGGGACGAATTCACCCCTCCACTTT
NA	TRBV9	TRBD2	TRBJ2-1	CASSPPPGLGSYNEQFF	TGTGCCAGCAGCCCCCCCCCGGGACTAGGGTCCTACAATGAGCAGTTCTTC
NA	TRBV18	TRBD1	TRBJ1-5	CASSPETGVDQPQHF	TGTGCCAGCTCACCCGAGACAGGGGTTGATCAGCCCCAGCATTTT
NA	TRBV19	NA	TRBJ1-1	CASSFPQGMNTEAFF	TGTGCCAGTAGTTTCCCCCAGGGAATGAACACTGAAGCTTTCTTT
NA	TRBV5-1	TRBD1	TRBJ1-2	CASSPQGVEYGYTF	TGCGCCAGCAGCCCACAGGGGGTAGAGTATGGCTACACCTTC
NA	TRBV28	TRBD1	TRBJ1-6	CASRHTGVSSPLHF	TGTGCCAGCAGACACACAGGGGTGAGTTCACCCCTCCACTTT
NA	TRBV3-1/TRBV3-2	NA	TRBJ1-6	CASSPRAGSYNSPLHF	TGTGCCAGCAGCCCTCGAGCTGGCTCCTATAATTCACCCCTCCACTTT
NA	TRBV2	NA	TRBJ2-7	CASTKGMSYEQYF	TGTGCCAGCACCAAGGGGATGAGTTACGAGCAGTACTTC
NA	TRBV7-2	TRBD2	TRBJ2-1	CASSFQASGGPNEQFF	TGTGCCAGCAGCTTTCAGGCTAGCGGGGGGCCTAATGAGCAGTTCTTC
NA	TRBV7-9	NA	TRBJ2-1	CASSSGTSEFF	TGTGCCAGCAGCTCAGGGACCAGCGAGTTCTTC
NA	TRBV19	TRBD1	TRBJ2-1	CAVRGQGAYNEQFF	TGTGCCGTCCGGGGACAGGGGGCCTACAATGAGCAGTTCTTC
NA	TRBV9	TRBD1	TRBJ1-1	CASSVPTGGTEAFF	TGTGCCAGCAGCGTCCCAACAGGGGGCACTGAAGCTTTCTTT
NA	TRBV5-6	NA	TRBJ2-7	CASHPPGGYEQYF	TGTGCCAGCCACCCCCCAGGTGGCTACGAGCAGTACTTC
NA	TRBV11-2	NA	TRBJ1-5	CASSFQGSQPQHF	TGTGCCAGCAGCTTCCAGGGATCTCAGCCCCAGCATTTT
NA	TRBV2	TRBD1	TRBJ1-1	CASRDRATEAFF	TGTGCCAGCAGGGACAGGGCCACTGAAGCTTTCTTT
NA	TRBV6-5	NA	TRBJ1-1	CASSPQVMNTEAFF	TGTGCCAGCAGTCCACAGGTCATGAACACTGAAGCTTTCTTT
NA	TRBV5-4	NA	TRBJ1-6	CASSPWVQGESPLHF	TGTGCCAGCAGCCCGTGGGTCCAGGGCGAATCACCCCTCCACTTT
NA	TRBV27	NA	TRBJ1-2	CASSLRGASYGYTF	TGTGCCAGCAGTTTACGGGGGGCGAGCTATGGCTACACCTTC
NA	TRBV4-2	TRBD1	TRBJ1-1	CASSQEIPYTGTGGRSTEAFF	TGTGCCAGCAGCCAAGAAATACCATACACCGGGACAGGGGGCAGGAGCACTGAAGCTTTCTTT
NA	TRBV11-3	NA	TRBJ2-1	CASSSVGGLGSYNEQFF	TGTGCCAGCAGCTCCGTTGGGGGCTTGGGTTCATACAATGAGCAGTTCTTC
NA	TRBV6-5	TRBD1	TRBJ2-7	CASSPRDRGFLPYF	TGTGCCAGCAGTCCCCGGGACAGGGGGTTCTTGCCGTACTTC
NA	TRBV6-5	NA	TRBJ1-2	CASSSPPGFYSYGYTF	TGTGCCAGCAGTTCGCCGCCAGGGTTTTATTCCTATGGCTACACCTTC